A selection of T cell receptor beta chains follows, all from one sample in a study of radiotherapy plus CTLA-4 blockade in lung cancer. The protocol was immunoSEQ multiplex PCR, while the TCRdb copy is restricted to in-frame clones and leaves out a portion. Of 95,000 to 150,000 clones in the sample, 85% to 90% are singletons; the top ten hold approximately 7.2%. The sample in question was peripheral blood, obtained from a patient treated with radiotherapy plus ipilimumab. The receptors derive from a human donor with non-small cell lung cancer that progressed on radiotherapy plus ipilimumab. Both conserved end residues are part of each CDR3. A D gene is named only where the DNA matches it firmly. Not all rows give a size; the values are once, few, many and, for expanded clones, a class.

cdr3_nt: TGTGCCTGGAGCCATACGACTAGCGCCGAGCAGTACTTC
cdr3_aa: CAWSHTTSAEQYF
cdr3_length: 13
j_call: TRBJ2-7
v_call: TRBV30
clone_size: .
d_call: TRBD2

cdr3_nt: TGTGCCAGCAGCTTAGCCGAGACAGGGCTTTACGAGCAGTACTTC
cdr3_aa: CASSLAETGLYEQYF
cdr3_length: 15
j_call: TRBJ2-7
v_call: TRBV7-8
clone_size: .
d_call: TRBD1

cdr3_nt: TGCTTCATTGGTGAACAGGGACGGAACACTGAAGCTTTCTTT
cdr3_aa: CFIGEQGRNTEAFF
cdr3_length: 14
j_call: TRBJ1-1
v_call: TRBV19
clone_size: .
d_call: .

cdr3_nt: TGTGCCAGCTCCCACGGACAGAACTATGGCTACACCTTC
cdr3_aa: CASSHGQNYGYTF
cdr3_length: 13
j_call: TRBJ1-2
v_call: TRBV18
clone_size: .
d_call: .

cdr3_nt: TGCGCCAGCAGCTTGGGAACGAATAGGGGAAACACCATATATTTT
cdr3_aa: CASSLGTNRGNTIYF
cdr3_length: 15
j_call: TRBJ1-3
v_call: TRBV5-1
clone_size: .
d_call: .

cdr3_nt: TGCGCCAGCAGCTTATCGTCGGGAGATCATCCCTACGAGCAGTACTTC
cdr3_aa: CASSLSSGDHPYEQYF
cdr3_length: 16
j_call: TRBJ2-7
v_call: TRBV5-1
clone_size: .
d_call: .

cdr3_nt: TGCAGCGCAGGACAGATCAATGAGCAGTTCTTC
cdr3_aa: CSAGQINEQFF
cdr3_length: 11
j_call: TRBJ2-1
v_call: TRBV29-1
clone_size: .
d_call: .

cdr3_nt: TGTGCCAGCAGCTTAACAGGGGCGGCGGAGACCCAGTACTTC
cdr3_aa: CASSLTGAAETQYF
cdr3_length: 14
j_call: TRBJ2-5
v_call: TRBV7-9
clone_size: .
d_call: TRBD1

cdr3_nt: TGTGCCAGCAGCGCCTTAATGAACACTGAAGCTTTCTTT
cdr3_aa: CASSALMNTEAFF
cdr3_length: 13
j_call: TRBJ1-1
v_call: TRBV27
clone_size: .
d_call: .

cdr3_nt: TGTGCCAGCAGCGTACAGGGAAGGGACACTGAAGCTTTCTTT
cdr3_aa: CASSVQGRDTEAFF
cdr3_length: 14
j_call: TRBJ1-1
v_call: TRBV7-9
clone_size: .
d_call: .

cdr3_nt: TGCGCCAGCAGCCCGGGACTCCTTGAGCAGTTCTTC
cdr3_aa: CASSPGLLEQFF
cdr3_length: 12
j_call: TRBJ2-1
v_call: TRBV5-1
clone_size: .
d_call: .

cdr3_nt: TGCGCCAGCAGCTTGGGACTAGCTTACTACGAGCAGTACTTC
cdr3_aa: CASSLGLAYYEQYF
cdr3_length: 14
j_call: TRBJ2-7
v_call: TRBV5-1
clone_size: .
d_call: TRBD2

cdr3_nt: TGTGCCAGTAGTATTAGCCCCCCAGCTAACTATGGCTACACCTTC
cdr3_aa: CASSISPPANYGYTF
cdr3_length: 15
j_call: TRBJ1-2
v_call: TRBV19
clone_size: few
d_call: .

cdr3_nt: TGTGCCAGCTCATTAGGGATGAACACTGAAGCTTTCTTT
cdr3_aa: CASSLGMNTEAFF
cdr3_length: 13
j_call: TRBJ1-1
v_call: TRBV18
clone_size: .
d_call: .

cdr3_nt: TGTGCCAGCAGTGAAGCAAAACTGACGACCGGGGAGCTGTTTTTT
cdr3_aa: CASSEAKLTTGELFF
cdr3_length: 15
j_call: TRBJ2-2
v_call: TRBV2
clone_size: .
d_call: .

cdr3_nt: TGTGCCAGTAGTCTGGGGGCGTCTCCTGGCGAAAAACTGTTTTTT
cdr3_aa: CASSLGASPGEKLFF
cdr3_length: 15
j_call: TRBJ1-4
v_call: TRBV19
clone_size: .
d_call: .

cdr3_nt: TGTGCCAGCAGCCCGGGACTGGGCGATCGAGATACGCAGTATTTT
cdr3_aa: CASSPGLGDRDTQYF
cdr3_length: 15
j_call: TRBJ2-3
v_call: TRBV4-2
clone_size: .
d_call: .

cdr3_nt: TGTGCCACCCGATCTAGGTTTTTTGCATACGAGCAGTACTTC
cdr3_aa: CATRSRFFAYEQYF
cdr3_length: 14
j_call: TRBJ2-7
v_call: TRBV5-8
clone_size: .
d_call: .

cdr3_nt: TGTGCCAGCAGCACCGGACAGGTGAATTCACCCCTCCACTTT
cdr3_aa: CASSTGQVNSPLHF
cdr3_length: 14
j_call: TRBJ1-6
v_call: TRBV7-9
clone_size: .
d_call: TRBD1

cdr3_nt: TGTGCCATCAGAGACTTAGCGGGAGCCCACGAGCAGTACTTC
cdr3_aa: CAIRDLAGAHEQYF
cdr3_length: 14
j_call: TRBJ2-7
v_call: TRBV10-3
clone_size: .
d_call: TRBD2

cdr3_nt: TGTGCCAGCAGTGAAACCGGGACAGCTGGAAACACCATATATTTT
cdr3_aa: CASSETGTAGNTIYF
cdr3_length: 15
j_call: TRBJ1-3
v_call: TRBV2
clone_size: .
d_call: TRBD1

cdr3_nt: TGCAGCGTGGATAGGTTCTTAGGACAGGGCTATGGCTACACCTTC
cdr3_aa: CSVDRFLGQGYGYTF
cdr3_length: 15
j_call: TRBJ1-2
v_call: TRBV29-1
clone_size: .
d_call: TRBD1

cdr3_nt: TGTGCCATCACCCCGGACAGGCGCGGCTACACCTTC
cdr3_aa: CAITPDRRGYTF
cdr3_length: 12
j_call: TRBJ1-2
v_call: TRBV10-3
clone_size: .
d_call: TRBD1

cdr3_nt: TGTGCCAGCAGCTTGGGGGGGGCCGATTACAATGAGCAGTTCTTC
cdr3_aa: CASSLGGADYNEQFF
cdr3_length: 15
j_call: TRBJ2-1
v_call: TRBV5-4
clone_size: .
d_call: .